Shown below are 25 T cell receptor beta chains from a single sample sequenced in a study of CD8 T cells in Susac syndrome. Random hexamers were used to reverse transcribe an amount of roughly 0.45 to 1 ug RNA. Each CDR3 protein is one row after TCRdb ran MiXCR on the immunoSEQ multiplex PCR reads. Here the sample spans roughly 250,000 distinct CDR3 sequences, 90% to 96% being singletons. The sample was CD4+ T cells from PBMCs. The source of these receptors is a human donor with Susac syndrome.

The sample holds one count of this clonotype. The chain uses TRBV20-1 and TRBJ2-7; a weak D match, TRBD1 (5 bases). Germline CDR1 is DFQATT and CDR2 is SNEGSKA (reference sequence). V lost 6 bases and J lost 3, with 12 bases in between. CDR3 length: 12 residues. The CDR3 region has the DNA TGCAGTGCGGACAAAGGAAGCTACGAGCAGTACTTC. Protein: CSADKGSYEQYF.

The genes are TRBV28 and TRBJ1-4, with 10 bases matching TRBD1. The germline gives CDR1 MDHEN, CDR2 SYDVKM. V dropped 4 bases and J dropped 8; count of bases not matched to a gene: 7. The CDR3 runs to 15 residues. CDR3 residues: CASSSPGQGNEKLFF. The CDR3 nucleotides are TGTGCCAGCAGTTCTCCGGGACAGGGGAACGAAAAACTGTTTTTT.

The V gene is TRBV18, the J gene TRBJ1-1, with a weak D call TRBD1 (6 bases). The CDR3 totals 13 residues. The germline V gene has CDR1 KGHSH and CDR2 LQKENI. The V and J ends lost 4 bases and 3 bases respectively, with 9 bases between them. CDR3 in DNA: TGTGCCAGCTCACTTAGACAGGACACTGAAGCTTTCTTT. Translation: CASSLRQDTEAFF.

This chain joins TRBV30 and TRBJ2-5; D remains unclear. In germline, CDR1 is GTSNPN, CDR2 SVGIG (reference sequence). The V and J ends lost 3 bases and 2 bases respectively, with 13 bases between them. The CDR3 extends over 14 amino acids. CDR3 nucleotides: TGTGCCTGGAGGTCGACATTAGATCAAGAGACCCAGTACTTC. It yields the protein CAWRSTLDQETQYF.

V and J are TRBV6-6 and TRBJ1-5, with D tentatively TRBD1 (5 bases). The CDR3 extends over 14 amino acids. V dropped 6 bases and J dropped 4 bases, with 13 bases sitting between them. CDR1 is MNHNY, CDR2 SVGAGI, per germline (reference sequence). CDR3 sequence: CASRLDRENQPQHF. For the CDR3, the DNA is TGTGCCAGCAGGCTAGACAGAGAGAATCAGCCCCAGCATTTT.

J is TRBJ2-1 and V is TRBV7-9, with 9 positions matching TRBD1. This CDR3 comprises 14 residues. Germline lookup yields CDR1 SEHNR and CDR2 FQNEAQ (reference sequence). With V trimmed by 4 bases and J by 7 bases, 5 bases remained unmatched. Here the CDR3 reads CASSSGQGRNEQFF. In DNA, the CDR3 is TGTGCCAGCAGCTCGGGACAGGGTAGGAATGAGCAGTTCTTC.

The chain is built from TRBV20-1 and TRBJ1-1, with D uncertain. CDR1 and CDR2 (germline): DFQATT, SNEGSKA (reference sequence). V was pared by 6 bases and J by 0 bases, with 8 bases between. This CDR3 is built from 12 residues. CDR3 residues: CSAGLMNTEAFF. The CDR3 DNA follows: TGCAGTGCGGGGTTGATGAACACTGAAGCTTTCTTT.

This clonotype was seen a single time. The chain uses TRBV18 and TRBJ2-5; D is unclear. Deletions cut 2 bases from V and 3 bases from J, with 7 bases between. The CDR3 is made up of 13 amino acids. CDR1 KGHSH and CDR2 LQKENI come from the germline V gene. The CDR3 DNA is TGTGCCAGCTCACCAAACTCTGAAGAGACCCAGTACTTC. It codes for CASSPNSEETQYF. The variable domain in full, with the rest retrieved from reference TRBV18 and TRBJ2-5, is NAGVMQNPRHLVRRRGQEARLRCSPMKGHSHVYWYRQLPEEGLKFMVYLQKENIIDESGMPKERFSAEFPKEGPSILRIQQVVRGDSAAYFCASSPNSEETQYFGPGTRLLVL.

As DNA, the CDR3 is TGCAGCGTTGCAGGGAACTATGGCTACACCTTC. The encoded protein is CSVAGNYGYTF. The chain employs TRBV29-1 and TRBJ1-2; D possibly corresponds to TRBD1 (5 bases). The CDR3 runs to 11 residues. Germline V lookup: CDR1 SQVTM, CDR2 ANQGSEA. V was cut by 4 bases and J by 2 bases, with 5 bases left in between.

A single count supports this clonotype. The genes are TRBV19 and TRBJ1-2, with a weak D call TRBD1 (5 bases). The CDR3 has 13 amino acids. V lost 10 bases and J lost 4, with 16 bases in between. Germline loops: CDR1 LNHDA, CDR2 SQIVND (reference sequence). CDR3 nucleotides: TGTGCCACCCGTCGGGACGGCCTCTATGGCTACACCTTC. As protein: CATRRDGLYGYTF.

CDR3 sequence: CASRKLGGTDTQYF. CDR3 in DNA: TGTGCCAGCAGGAAATTAGGGGGCACAGATACGCAGTATTTT. This chain uses TRBV3-1 with TRBJ2-3; D is possibly TRBD1 (5 bases). The CDR3 totals 14 residues. The germline gives CDR1 LGHDT, CDR2 YNNKEL (reference sequence). V was pared by 6 bases and J by 1 base, with 11 bases between.

The V gene is TRBV9, the J gene TRBJ2-5, with TRBD2 identical over 8 bases. V gave up 2 bases and J gave up 5 bases; unmatched junction bases: 11. CDR1 SGDLS and CDR2 YYNGEE come from the germline V gene. The CDR3 spans 16 residues. CDR3 nucleotide sequence: TGTGCCAGCAGCGTTGGAGCGGGAGAAGGTGGCGAGACCCAGTACTTC. Its protein is CASSVGAGEGGETQYF.

This clonotype appeared once. The V gene is TRBV2, the J gene TRBJ2-7; possibly TRBD2 for D (5 bases). This CDR3 has 13 residues. CDR1 SNHLY and CDR2 FYNNEI come from the germline V gene. Trimming pared 10 bases from V and 3 bases from J, leaving 16 bases between. The CDR3 DNA reads TGTGCCACCAGAATAGACTATAGCTACGAGCAGTACTTC. Its protein is CATRIDYSYEQYF.

This chain uses TRBV28 with TRBJ1-1, with D perhaps matching TRBD1 (6 bases). CDR1 is MDHEN and CDR2 is SYDVKM in the germline V gene. The V end lost 7 bases, the J end lost 4 bases, and 10 bases lay between the germline ends. This CDR3 contains 12 residues. The CDR3 coding sequence is TGTGCCAGCATAACAGGGATCACTGAAGCTTTCTTT. Its translation is CASITGITEAFF.

The chain combines TRBV9 with TRBJ2-2; no clear D. Between the trimmed V and J ends, which lost 0 bases and 1 base, there was a span of 10 bases. There are 16 residues in the CDR3. Per germline, CDR1 SGDLS and CDR2 YYNGEE. Here the CDR3 reads CASSVEGGLNTGELFF. The CDR3 DNA sequence: TGTGCCAGCAGCGTAGAGGGCGGCTTGAACACCGGGGAGCTGTTTTTT.

The gene calls are TRBV30 and TRBJ1-5; D is perhaps TRBD1 (5 bases). Trimming took off 4 bases at V and 4 bases at J, with 14 bases between the two ends. The length of the CDR3 is 14 residues. Germline V gene lookup returns CDR1 GTSNPN and CDR2 SVGIG (reference sequence). The CDR3 region has the DNA TGTGCCTGGATGAAGGGCCAGGGAAATCAGCCCCAGCATTTT. Protein product: CAWMKGQGNQPQHF.

This chain joins TRBV18 and TRBJ2-7, with TRBD1 matching 10 bases. Germline-derived CDR1 and CDR2 are KGHSH and LQKENI. V shed 0 bases and J 10 bases; nucleotides not matched to a gene: 9. The CDR3 is 15 amino acids. CDR3 loop: CASSPPGGQGGSQYF. In DNA, the CDR3 is TGTGCCAGCTCACCACCAGGTGGACAGGGGGGGTCCCAGTACTTC.

V gene TRBV29-1 combines with J gene TRBJ2-7, with 8 bases that match TRBD1. The CDR3 is made up of 15 amino acids. The junction had 12 bases not matched to a gene; V was cut back by 5 bases and J by 3 bases. CDR1 SQVTM and CDR2 ANQGSEA come from the germline V gene. CDR3 sequence: CSVSLGGRGLYEQYF. CDR3 nucleotide sequence: TGCAGCGTTTCCCTCGGGGGCAGGGGGCTCTACGAGCAGTACTTC.

The chain joins TRBV20-1 to TRBJ2-5; D might be TRBD2 (5 bases). The germline V and J ends were trimmed by 3 bases and 7 bases, with 12 bases remaining between them. Germline CDR1 DFQATT, CDR2 SNEGSKA (reference sequence). The CDR3 runs 12 residues. The CDR3 DNA sequence: TGCAGTGCTAGGACTCCCCGGGGGACCCAGTACTTC. Translating gives CSARTPRGTQYF.

The chain is built from TRBV7-9 and TRBJ2-1, with TRBD1 matching 8 bases. After removal of 5 bases from V and 9 bases from J, the junction contained 12 bases not matched to a gene. The CDR3 spans 15 residues. CDR1 is SEHNR and CDR2 is FQNEAQ in the germline V gene (reference sequence). The CDR3: CASSQGQGSIFEQFF. In nucleotides, the CDR3 is TGTGCCAGCAGCCAAGGACAGGGTTCGATTTTTGAGCAGTTCTTC.

The chain carries TRBV14 and TRBJ2-1; D possibly uses TRBD1 or TRBD2 (5 bases each). Germline V CDR1 and CDR2: SGHDN, FVKESK. The germline V and J ends were trimmed by 3 bases and 4 bases, with 10 bases remaining between them. The CDR3 sequence is 14 residues long. The CDR3 DNA reads as TGTGCCAGCAGCCAGAGGGACGGTTACAATGAGCAGTTCTTC. Translation gives CASSQRDGYNEQFF.

The CDR3 DNA is TGTGCCAGCAGGGGACCCCAAGACAGGGGAACCTTC. It is translated as CASRGPQDRGTF. The rearrangement links TRBV6-5 to TRBJ1-2; 8 bases agree with TRBD1. Germline V gene sequence: CDR1 MNHEY, CDR2 SVGAGI. The ends lost 6 bases at V and 14 bases at J; junction bases unmatched: 11. The CDR3 totals 12 residues.

The J gene is TRBJ2-1, the V gene TRBV20-1; 12 bases are a match to TRBD2. With V trimmed by 3 bases and J by 7 bases, 4 bases remained unmatched. Germline assignment: CDR1 DFQATT and CDR2 SNEGSKA (reference sequence). The CDR3 sequence is 14 residues long. Here the CDR3 DNA reads TGCAGTGCTAGGACTAGCGGGAGTAGGAATGAGCAGTTCTTC. It is translated as CSARTSGSRNEQFF.

The chain links TRBV24-1 to TRBJ2-3; D is ambiguous. The CDR3 has 14 amino acids. From germline, CDR1 is KGHDR and CDR2 SFDVKD. The V and J ends lost 3 bases and 5 bases respectively, with 11 bases between them. CDR3 in DNA: TGTGCCACCAGTGATGTACGCGACGGAGATACGCAGTATTTT. Protein product: CATSDVRDGDTQYF.

The rearrangement links TRBV24-1 to TRBJ2-3, with a possible D match to TRBD2 (6 bases). Deletions cut 6 bases from V and 9 bases from J, with 18 bases between. Germline lookup yields CDR1 KGHDR and CDR2 SFDVKD. CDR3 length equals 14 residues. The CDR3 DNA reads TGTGCCACCAGTCCGGCGGGGCCAGAGCCAACGCAGTATTTT. Its protein is CATSPAGPEPTQYF.